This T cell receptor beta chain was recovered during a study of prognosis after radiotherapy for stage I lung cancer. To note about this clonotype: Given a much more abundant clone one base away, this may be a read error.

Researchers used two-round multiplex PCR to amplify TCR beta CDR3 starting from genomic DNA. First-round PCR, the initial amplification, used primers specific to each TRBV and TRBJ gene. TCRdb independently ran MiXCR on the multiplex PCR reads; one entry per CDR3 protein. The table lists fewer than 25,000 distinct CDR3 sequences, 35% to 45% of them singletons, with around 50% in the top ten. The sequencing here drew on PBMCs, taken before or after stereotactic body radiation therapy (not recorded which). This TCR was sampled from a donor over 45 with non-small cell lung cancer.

DNA of the CDR3: TGTGCCAGCTCACCGGTATCGGGAGGTACGCAGTATTTT. Translation gives CASSPVSGGTQYF. The gene calls are TRBV18 and TRBJ2-3; the match to TRBD2 covers 7 bases. CDR3 size: 13 residues. Germline CDR1 is KGHSH and CDR2 is LQKENI. The V gene end was trimmed by 3 bases and the J gene end by 8 bases; junction bases not matched to a gene: 5. The full variable domain, completed using reference TRBV18 and TRBJ2-3, is NAGVMQNPRHLVRRRGQEARLRCSPMKGHSHVYWYRQLPEEGLKFMVYLQKENIIDESGMPKERFSAEFPKEGPSILRIQQVVRGDSAAYFCASSPVSGGTQYFGPGTRLTVL.